Each of the 9 T cell receptor beta chains below was sequenced from the same sample in a study of cytomegalovirus exposure and HLA in healthy donors. The study ran its PCR with 60 Vbeta and 13 Jbeta primers. Data came from immunoSEQ multiplex PCR; TCRdb stores just in-frame clones and leaves some out. The sample lists approximately 180,000 clones, over 60% occurring once. The sequencing input was PBMCs. The receptors were gathered from a woman between 35 and 50 years old in good health and CMV-seronegative.

V gene TRBV11-3 combines with J gene TRBJ1-2, with D hard to call. Germline CDR1 reads SGHNT; CDR2 reads YENEEA. The germline V and J ends were trimmed by 1 base and 3 bases, with 15 bases remaining between them. The CDR3 length is 16 residues. The chain's CDR3 is CASSLALPSADYGYTF. CDR3 DNA: TGTGCCAGCAGCTTAGCGTTGCCCTCAGCGGACTATGGCTACACCTTC.

The J gene is TRBJ2-1, the V gene TRBV5-1, with 10 bases matching TRBD2. The CDR3 sequence is 15 residues long. Trimming cost V 0 bases and J 7 bases; bases outside gene matches: 4. Looked up from germline, CDR1 is SGHRS and CDR2 is YFSETQ. CDR3 loop: CASSLGLAGENEQFF. CDR3 DNA: TGCGCCAGCAGCTTGGGGCTAGCGGGAGAGAATGAGCAGTTCTTC.

V and J are TRBV18 and TRBJ2-5, with a weak D call TRBD1 (6 bases). The CDR3 is 12 amino acids. The germline gives CDR1 KGHSH, CDR2 LQKENI. Trimming left V 8 bases short and J 5 bases short, with 12 bases between. CDR3 sequence: CASTSQGETQYF. The CDR3 region has the DNA TGTGCCAGCACTTCGCAGGGGGAGACCCAGTACTTC.

This clone was observed a handful of times. The genes are TRBV27 and TRBJ2-1, with 8 bases that match TRBD2. V gave up 2 bases and J gave up 15 bases; unmatched junction bases: 9. In germline, CDR1 is MNHEY, CDR2 SMNVEV (reference sequence). The CDR3 totals 13 residues. Here the CDR3 reads CASSLGLTGGLFF. CDR3 DNA sequence: TGTGCCAGCAGTTTAGGGTTGACGGGAGGGTTGTTCTTC.

The chain links TRBV7-2 to TRBJ2-3; 8 positions agree with TRBD2. Trimming at V came to 1 base and at J to 6 bases, leaving 9 bases not matched to a gene. This CDR3 comprises 16 residues. Germline loops: CDR1 SGHTA, CDR2 FQGNSA. CDR3 amino acids: CASSLGSGLDLDTQYF. The CDR3 coding sequence is TGTGCCAGCAGCTTAGGCTCGGGACTAGACCTCGATACGCAGTATTTT.

The chain combines TRBV5-5 with TRBJ2-7; D is undetermined. Trimming took 2 bases from V and 1 from J, leaving 13 bases between them. Germline CDR1 and CDR2: SGHKS and YYEKEE (reference sequence). The CDR3 has 15 residues. The CDR3 nucleotides read TGTGCCAGCAGCTTATCGTCAATGAGGTCCTACGAGCAGTACTTC. This encodes CASSLSSMRSYEQYF.

This rearrangement joins TRBV5-4 to TRBJ2-1, with D tentatively TRBD2 (5 bases). Trimming took 4 bases from V and 6 from J, leaving 14 bases between them. Germline V CDR1 and CDR2: SGHNT, YYREEE (reference sequence). The CDR3 consists of 14 residues. For the CDR3, the DNA is TGTGCCAGCAGCCGGGAAGCGATTTCCAATGAGCAGTTCTTC. As protein: CASSREAISNEQFF.

The genes are TRBV5-6 and TRBJ1-1; D ambiguous. The CDR3 loop spans 15 amino acids. CDR1 SGHDT and CDR2 YYEEEE come from the germline V gene. Between the trimmed V and J ends, which lost 4 bases and 7 bases, there was a span of 20 bases. In DNA form, the CDR3 reads TGTGCCAGCAGCGGCCGGCAAGGAGTGGGTAATGAAGCTTTCTTT. It yields the protein CASSGRQGVGNEAFF.

The chain recombines TRBV7-9 with TRBJ2-7, with TRBD2 matching over 8 bases. V shed 3 bases and J 2 bases; nucleotides not matched to a gene: 0. The CDR3 runs 13 residues. Germline assignment: CDR1 SEHNR and CDR2 FQNEAQ (reference sequence). Here the CDR3 DNA reads TGTGCCAGCAGCTTGCGGGGGGCCTACGAGCAGTACTTC. Translating it yields CASSLRGAYEQYF. Full variable domain (missing parts from reference TRBV7-9 and TRBJ2-7): DTGVSQNPRHKITKRGQNVTFRCDPISEHNRLYWYRQTLGQGPEFLTYFQNEAQLEKSRLLSDRFSAERPKGSFSTLEIQRTEQGDSAMYLCASSLRGAYEQYFGPGTRLTVT.